Each of the 20 T cell receptor beta chains below was sequenced from the same sample in a study of T cells after somatic rescue of genetic block. Sequenced by immunoSEQ multiplex PCR; TCRdb stores in-frame clones only, minus some. The sample lists tens of thousands of clones; around 96% were seen once. The source material was peripheral blood mononuclear cells (PBMCs). These receptor sequences come from a child less than two years old.

CDR3 DNA: TGTGCCAGCAGCCAATGGACTAGCGGGTCCTACAATGAGCAGTTCTTC. Residues: CASSQWTSGSYNEQFF. This chain connects TRBV4-2 to TRBJ2-1, with 11 bases identical to TRBD2. The CDR3 extends over 16 amino acids. Germline V lookup: CDR1 LGHNA, CDR2 YNFKEQ. The junction had 1 base not matched to a gene; V was cut back by 2 bases and J by 1 base.

This rearrangement joins TRBV27 to TRBJ1-5, with TRBD1 matching over 12 bases. CDR1 is MNHEY and CDR2 is SMNVEV in the germline V gene (reference sequence). The CDR3 length is 17 residues. Germline trimming cut 7 bases from V and 6 bases from J; bases unmatched to any gene: 13. CDR3 sequence (DNA): TGTGCCAGCACCCAACGGGCGGGACAGGGGGCGGTTCAGCCCCAGCATTTT. Its protein is CASTQRAGQGAVQPQHF.

The chain couples TRBV10-1 to TRBJ2-4; 7 bases are a match to TRBD2. The junction had 11 bases not matched to a gene; V was cut back by 6 bases and J by 6 bases. The CDR3 is 15 amino acids. Germline V lookup: CDR1 WNHNN, CDR2 SYGVQD (reference sequence). The CDR3 DNA reads TGCGCCAGCAGCCCCGATGCGGGGGTGCGAAACATTCAGTACTTC. The encoded protein is CASSPDAGVRNIQYF.

The chain combines TRBV9 with TRBJ2-1; 10 positions agree with TRBD2. Germline values: CDR1 SGDLS, CDR2 YYNGEE. This CDR3 is built from 15 residues. J was trimmed by 2 bases and V by 3 bases; bases with no gene match: 2. CDR3 DNA: TGTGCCAGCAGCGATACTAGCGGGACCTACAATGAGCAGTTCTTC. Protein product: CASSDTSGTYNEQFF.

This rearrangement joins TRBV6-4 to TRBJ2-7; 7 bases match TRBD2. J gave up 5 bases and V 5 bases, and 9 bases lay outside the gene matches. This CDR3 is 14 amino acids long. Germline V gene data show CDR1 as MRHNA and CDR2 as SNTAGT. For the CDR3, the DNA is TGTGCCAGCAGTTACGGCCGGGAGGTCCACGAGCAGTACTTC. Its translation is CASSYGREVHEQYF.

V is TRBV6-1 and J is TRBJ1-4; D might be TRBD1 (6 bases). Trimming took off 1 base at V and 8 bases at J, with 11 bases between the two ends. This CDR3 contains 14 residues. Germline V lookup: CDR1 MNHNS, CDR2 SASEGT. In DNA form, the CDR3 reads TGTGCCAGCAGTGAAGGCAGGGGTTGGGAAAAACTGTTTTTT. Protein sequence: CASSEGRGWEKLFF.

The chain is built from TRBV19 and TRBJ2-2; tentatively, D is TRBD2 (6 bases). The CDR3 has 19 residues. Per germline, CDR1 LNHDA and CDR2 SQIVND (reference sequence). V was cut by 3 bases and J by 0 bases, with 20 bases left in between. In DNA form, the CDR3 reads TGTGCCAGTAGTATGCGGTTGACTAGAGATCTCGCGAACACCGGGGAGCTGTTTTTT. It codes for CASSMRLTRDLANTGELFF.

This chain links TRBV7-2 with TRBJ2-1, with 13 positions matching TRBD2. V gave up 0 bases and J gave up 8 bases; unmatched junction bases: 7. From germline, CDR1 is SGHTA and CDR2 FQGNSA. The CDR3 is 17 amino acids. The CDR3 nucleotides read TGTGCCAGCAGCTTAGCAGGGGGACTAGCGGGAAACTATGAGCAGTTCTTC. It translates to CASSLAGGLAGNYEQFF.

This chain joins TRBV7-2 and TRBJ1-6, with D uncertain. This CDR3 contains 16 residues. V lost 0 bases to trimming and J lost 7 bases, with 13 bases between them. Germline V gene sequence: CDR1 SGHTA, CDR2 FQGNSA. The chain's CDR3 is CASSLAGPLVNSPLHF. Here the CDR3 DNA reads TGTGCCAGCAGCTTAGCAGGCCCTCTCGTCAATTCACCCCTCCACTTT.

The rearrangement links TRBV2 to TRBJ2-5; D is perhaps TRBD1 (6 bases). This CDR3 region has 15 residues. V was clipped by 2 bases and J by 4 bases, with 14 bases between them. In germline, CDR1 is SNHLY, CDR2 FYNNEI. The DNA for the CDR3 is TGTGCCAGCAGTGAATACGGTCGCAGGGGAGAGACCCAGTACTTC. It translates to CASSEYGRRGETQYF. The variable domain in full, with the rest retrieved from reference TRBV2 and TRBJ2-5, is EPEVTQTPSHQVTQMGQEVILRCVPISNHLYFYWYRQILGQKVEFLVSFYNNEISEKSEIFDDQFSVERPDGSNFTLKIRSTKLEDSAMYFCASSEYGRRGETQYFGPGTRLLVL.

V gene TRBV15 combines with J gene TRBJ2-2; tentatively, D is TRBD1 (6 bases). Germline V gene sequence: CDR1 LNHNV, CDR2 YYDKDF (reference sequence). The CDR3 spans 13 residues. V lost 2 bases to trimming and J lost 5 bases, with 6 bases between them. The CDR3 loop is CATSRQGTGELFF. CDR3 nucleotides: TGTGCCACCAGCAGACAGGGGACCGGGGAGCTGTTTTTT.

The CDR3 DNA is TGTGCCAGCAGCTTGTACGGGACCACCACTAACTATGGCTACACCTTC. It codes for CASSLYGTTTNYGYTF. The V gene is TRBV7-2, the J gene TRBJ1-2, with a tentative D call TRBD1 (5 bases). The CDR3 is made up of 16 amino acids. Trimming removed 3 bases at V and 0 bases at J, with 14 bases between. Looked up from germline, CDR1 is SGHTA and CDR2 is FQGNSA.

The chain has TRBV5-6 and TRBJ1-5, with 9 bases matching TRBD1. The junction had 6 bases not matched to a gene; V was cut back by 0 bases and J by 11 bases. The germline gives CDR1 SGHDT, CDR2 YYEEEE. This CDR3 is built from 14 residues. CDR3 in amino acids: CASSLEGTGWAQHF. The CDR3 DNA is TGTGCCAGCAGCTTGGAAGGGACAGGGTGGGCCCAGCATTTT.

The chain joins TRBV11-2 to TRBJ2-2; tentative D call: TRBD2 (5 bases). The germline V and J ends were trimmed by 6 bases and 6 bases, with 20 bases remaining between them. The CDR3 extends over 16 amino acids. Germline V gene data show CDR1 as SGHAT and CDR2 as FQNNGV. Written as DNA, the CDR3 is TGTGCCAGCAGTCCATCGTGGCCGCCCGGGGCCGGGGAGCTGTTTTTT. Amino acid sequence: CASSPSWPPGAGELFF.

The V call is TRBV21-1, the J call TRBJ2-7; TRBD1, the D gene given by the table, was not confirmed from the DNA. TRBV21-1 counts as a pseudogene. The CDR3 runs 16 residues. This CDR3 reads CASSLCHGQGAYEQYF. The CDR3 DNA sequence: TGTGCCAGCAGTCTTTGTCACGGACAGGGGGCCTACGAGCAGTACTTC.

The rearrangement uses TRBV9 and TRBJ1-2; D remains unclear. V was pared by 3 bases and J by 8 bases, with 8 bases between. The germline V gene has CDR1 SGDLS and CDR2 YYNGEE. The CDR3 length is 11 residues. The CDR3 region is CASSDLEGYTF. The DNA of the CDR3 is TGTGCCAGCAGCGATCTAGAAGGCTACACCTTC.

The rearrangement uses TRBV4-2 and TRBJ2-1, with 10 bases aligning to TRBD2. Germline values: CDR1 LGHNA, CDR2 YNFKEQ. V was pared by 1 base and J by 8 bases, with 5 bases of the junction left unmatched. The CDR3 loop spans 15 amino acids. CDR3 in amino acids: CASSQASGRGDEQFF. As DNA, the CDR3 is TGTGCCAGCAGCCAAGCAAGCGGGAGGGGGGATGAGCAGTTCTTC.

This chain uses TRBV25-1 with TRBJ2-3; 9 nucleotides line up with TRBD1. Germline CDR1 and CDR2: MGHDK and SYGVNS. The CDR3 is 15 amino acids. V shed 8 bases, J shed 3 bases, and the junction held 9 bases outside the gene matches. The CDR3 coding sequence is TGTGCCAGCCAAACAGGGGGCAGGATAACAGATACGCAGTATTTT. Translated, it gives CASQTGGRITDTQYF.

The rearrangement links TRBV27 to TRBJ2-5, with D hard to call. From germline, CDR1 is MNHEY and CDR2 SMNVEV (reference sequence). The CDR3 is 13 amino acids. V was cut by 5 bases and J by 3 bases, with 10 bases left in between. The CDR3 coding sequence is TGTGCCAGCAGTCCCTACACCGAAGAGACCCAGTACTTC. This encodes CASSPYTEETQYF.

This clone was detected only once. V and J are TRBV12-2 and TRBJ1-2; TRBD1 is the table's D call, not checked against the DNA. TRBV12-2 is an annotated pseudogene. This CDR3 spans 14 amino acids. The CDR3 reads CATPRLNTNYGYTF. CDR3 DNA sequence: TGTGCAACCCCTCGCTTAAATACAAACTATGGCTACACCTTC.